Detailed here is one TCR beta chain. The antigen it recognizes is unknown. No clone much larger than this one lies a single base away; base qualities are absent. Using the deep immunoSEQ assay, TCR CDR3 regions were amplified from genomic DNA by multiplex PCR. Extracted genomic DNA from each cell subset was distributed evenly across all wells of several immunoSEQ 96-well plates, and each plate was treated as a replicate. For sorted subsets, approximately 0.2 ug of genomic DNA, equivalent to around 31,000 T cell genomes, went into each replicate PCR. Purified libraries were quantified with a Qubit 3.0 fluorometer, sized on a Bioanalyzer 2100, and re-quantified with the KAPA Library Quantification kit. Each immunoSEQ 96-well plate was sequenced on its own single-read 150-cycle Illumina NextSeq 550 flow cell. For the original study's pipeline: Because the immunoSEQ output included only junctional sequences and no quality scores, the filtering could not be the same as the filtering used for full-length reads. Sequences were annotated with PyIR, a Python wrapper for IgBLAST v1.9, using IMGT germline references to assign V/J genes and CDR3. Reads with weak V/J assignments (E-value above 1e-6), missing CDR3, stop codons, out-of-frame junctions, or ambiguous translated residues were removed. V3J clonotypes were defined as sequences sharing the same inferred V gene, J gene, and CDR3 amino acid sequence. Percentage overlap between repertoires was calculated by dividing the number of shared unique clonotypes by the size of the smaller repertoire. Three approaches were used to assess repertoire richness: RTK rarefaction, the Chao1 estimator, and Recon v2.1 estimates of unobserved clonotypes. For all TCRbeta clonotypes obtained by the gDNA method from a handful of donors, generation probabilities were computed with OLGA. TCRdb limited this immuneACCESS table to in-frame rearrangements with V and J called. A share of clones is missing; checked studies link under half to unresolved V genes, and the rest is unexplained. Clonal size and the V and J genes are those of that table, whereas D and trimming came from the DNA. This sample is represented by roughly 2.2 million clones; 85% to 95% of them were singletons. The ten largest account for around 0.4% of the sample.

CDR1 ENHRY and CDR2 SYGVKD were looked up in the germline V gene. The CDR3, cysteine through phenylalanine, is 14 amino acids long. The kept DNA is CDR3 alone, 42 bases in frame from the first base. The V and J ends are trimmed by 3 bases and 4 bases, leaving 12 bases between them. The donors were healthy, HIV-negative adults who had no recently reported acute infections or vaccinations. Every donor was a Caucasian adult living in Nashville, Tennessee, USA. CD4+ T cells were enriched by magnetic negative selection; naive cells were then positively selected on CD45RA, and the negative fraction formed the memory subset. After blood collection by leukapheresis, PBMCs were isolated using Ficoll-Histopaque density gradient centrifugation and then cryopreserved in the vapor phase of liquid nitrogen. Purity and quantity of every magnetically sorted T cell population were checked by analytical flow cytometry. From each sorted fraction, genomic DNA was isolated and quantified by UV absorbance on a Nanodrop 2000c.

The sample belongs to a study of shared clonotypes between healthy human individuals (TCRdb year 2020). Describing the broader study: The cohort included three men and a couple of women between 18 and 49 years of age. To estimate repertoire size and how much clonotype sharing occurs between individuals, the study deeply sequenced the blood TCR repertoires of about five healthy adults. For each donor, CD4 naive and CD4 memory were each run on three plates, CD8 naive on two plates, and CD8 memory on one plate. Libraries were prepared and TCR repertoires were sequenced by different laboratories using diverse techniques, in order to increase sequencing depth and limit assay-specific biases. Each donor's leukapheresis produced roughly between roughly 0.85 and 9.5 billion PBMCs.

Results the study describes overall, beyond this receptor: Even with the large sequencing depth, rarefaction of the sorted-subset datasets indicated that sequencing was incomplete. Naive subsets generally had larger estimated clonotype richness than memory subsets. The genetic and exposure-history diversity represented was limited by the small number of donors. Only blood was sampled, and tissue TCR repertoires likely differ from those in blood. Pairwise subsampling indicated that sequencing depth was expected to affect the degree of clonotype sharing among donors. Sharing across four donors was observed for about 5% of naive CD4, 3.5% of naive CD8, 2% to 2.5% of memory CD4, and less than 0.45% of memory CD8 clonotypes. Compared with non-shared clonotypes, the clonotypes found in all four sorted-subset donors had higher generation probabilities.

The origin of this receptor is a man aged 18 to 35 in good health. Some clones in this sample may be carry-over from other donors' samples. The V gene is TRBV10-3 and the J gene is TRBJ1-2; a weak D assignment points to TRBD1 (5 bases agree). Sample: naive CD4+ T cells from PBMCs. The label giving this sample's cell subset or site can be read as: CD45RA+ positively selected. The nucleotide sequence reads as follows: TGTGCCATCAGTGAAGGTAGGGGAGGCTATGGCTACACCTTC. This is translated as CAISEGRGGYGYTF.